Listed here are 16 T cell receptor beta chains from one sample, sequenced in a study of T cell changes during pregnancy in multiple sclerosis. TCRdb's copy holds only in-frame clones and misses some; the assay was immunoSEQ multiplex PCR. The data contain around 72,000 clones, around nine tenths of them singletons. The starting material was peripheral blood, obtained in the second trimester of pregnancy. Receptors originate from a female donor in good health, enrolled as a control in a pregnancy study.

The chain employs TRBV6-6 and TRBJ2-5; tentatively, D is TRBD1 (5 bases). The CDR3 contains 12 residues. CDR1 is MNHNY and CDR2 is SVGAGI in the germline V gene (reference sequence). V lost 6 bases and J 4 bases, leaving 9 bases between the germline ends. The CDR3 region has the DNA TGTGCCAGCAGCCTGGGGCGAGAGACCCAGTACTTC. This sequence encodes CASSLGRETQYF.

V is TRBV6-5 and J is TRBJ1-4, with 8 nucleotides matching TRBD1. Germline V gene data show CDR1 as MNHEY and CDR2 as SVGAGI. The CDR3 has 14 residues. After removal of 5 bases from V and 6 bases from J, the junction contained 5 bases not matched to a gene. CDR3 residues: CASSTGGVDEKLFF. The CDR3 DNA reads TGTGCCAGCAGTACAGGGGGGGTTGATGAAAAACTGTTTTTT.

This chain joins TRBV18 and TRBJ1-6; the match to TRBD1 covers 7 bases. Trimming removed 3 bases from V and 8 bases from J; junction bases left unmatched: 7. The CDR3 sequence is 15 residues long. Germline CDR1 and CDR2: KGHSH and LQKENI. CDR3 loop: CASSPAGQLDSPLHF. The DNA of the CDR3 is TGTGCCAGCTCACCGGCGGGACAGCTCGATTCACCCCTCCACTTT. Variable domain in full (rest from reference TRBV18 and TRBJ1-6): NAGVMQNPRHLVRRRGQEARLRCSPMKGHSHVYWYRQLPEEGLKFMVYLQKENIIDESGMPKERFSAEFPKEGPSILRIQQVVRGDSAAYFCASSPAGQLDSPLHFGNGTRLTVT.

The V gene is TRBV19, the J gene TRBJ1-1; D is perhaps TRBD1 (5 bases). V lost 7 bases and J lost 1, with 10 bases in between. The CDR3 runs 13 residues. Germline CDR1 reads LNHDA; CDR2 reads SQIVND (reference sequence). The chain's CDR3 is CASTTAGNTEAFF. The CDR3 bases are TGTGCCAGTACGACAGCAGGGAACACTGAAGCTTTCTTT. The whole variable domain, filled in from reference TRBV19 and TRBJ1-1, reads DGGITQSPKYLFRKEGQNVTLSCEQNLNHDAMYWYRQDPGQGLRLIYYSQIVNDFQKGDIAEGYSVSREKKESFPLTVTSAQKNPTAFYLCASTTAGNTEAFFGQGTRLTVV.

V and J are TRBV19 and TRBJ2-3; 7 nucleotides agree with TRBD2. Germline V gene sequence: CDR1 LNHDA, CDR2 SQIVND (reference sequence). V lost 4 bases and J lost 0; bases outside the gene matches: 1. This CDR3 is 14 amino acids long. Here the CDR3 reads CASSRGGSTDTQYF. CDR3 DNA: TGTGCCAGTAGTAGGGGGGGGAGCACAGATACGCAGTATTTT.

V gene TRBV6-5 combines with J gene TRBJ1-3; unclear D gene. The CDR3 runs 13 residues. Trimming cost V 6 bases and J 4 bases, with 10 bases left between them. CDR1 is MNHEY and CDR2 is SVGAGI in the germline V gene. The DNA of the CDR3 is TGTGCCAGCAGCCCCCCGGGAGGAAACACCATATATTTT. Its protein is CASSPPGGNTIYF.

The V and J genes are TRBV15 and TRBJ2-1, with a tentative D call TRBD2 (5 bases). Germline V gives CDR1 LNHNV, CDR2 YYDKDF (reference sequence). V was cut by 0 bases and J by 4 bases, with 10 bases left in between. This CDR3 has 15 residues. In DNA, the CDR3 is TGTGCCACCAGCAGAGATCTTTCGGGATACAATGAGCAGTTCTTC. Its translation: CATSRDLSGYNEQFF.

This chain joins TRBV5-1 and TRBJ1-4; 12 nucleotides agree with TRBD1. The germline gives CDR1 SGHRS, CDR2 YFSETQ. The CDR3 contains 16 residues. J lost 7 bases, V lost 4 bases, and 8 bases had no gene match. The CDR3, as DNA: TGCGCCAGCAGCACCGGGACAGGGGGCGGGAGTGAAAAACTGTTTTTT. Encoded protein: CASSTGTGGGSEKLFF.

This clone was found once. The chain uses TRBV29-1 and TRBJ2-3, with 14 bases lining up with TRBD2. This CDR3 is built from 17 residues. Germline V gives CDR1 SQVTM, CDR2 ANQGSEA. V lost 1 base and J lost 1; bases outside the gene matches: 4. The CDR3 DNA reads TGCAGCGTTGAAGGGACTAGCGGGGGGCTCCGCACAGATACGCAGTATTTT. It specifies CSVEGTSGGLRTDTQYF.

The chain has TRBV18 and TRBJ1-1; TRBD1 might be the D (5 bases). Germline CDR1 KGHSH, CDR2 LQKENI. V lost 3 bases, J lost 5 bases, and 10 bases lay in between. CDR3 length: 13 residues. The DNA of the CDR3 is TGTGCCAGCTCACCCAGGGAAGGGACTGAAGCTTTCTTT. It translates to CASSPREGTEAFF.

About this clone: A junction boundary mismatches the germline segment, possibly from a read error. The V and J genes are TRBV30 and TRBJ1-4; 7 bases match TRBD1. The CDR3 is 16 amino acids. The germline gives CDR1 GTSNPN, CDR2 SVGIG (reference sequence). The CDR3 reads CARSTGQTTTNEKLFF. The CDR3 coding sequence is TGTGCCCGGAGTACGGGACAGACCACAACTAATGAAAAACTGTTTTTT.

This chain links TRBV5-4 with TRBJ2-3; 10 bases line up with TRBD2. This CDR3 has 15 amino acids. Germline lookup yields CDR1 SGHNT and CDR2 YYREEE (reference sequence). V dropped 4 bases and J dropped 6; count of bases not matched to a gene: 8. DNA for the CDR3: TGTGCCAGCAGCCAGGGACTAGCGTCAGCGGATACGCAGTATTTT. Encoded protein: CASSQGLASADTQYF.

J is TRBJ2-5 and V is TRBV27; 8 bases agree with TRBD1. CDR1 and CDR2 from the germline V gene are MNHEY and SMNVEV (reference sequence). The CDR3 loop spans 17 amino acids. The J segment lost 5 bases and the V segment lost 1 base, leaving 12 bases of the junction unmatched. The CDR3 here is CASSLWYGDRLAETQYF. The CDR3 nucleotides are TGTGCCAGCAGTTTATGGTACGGGGACAGGCTAGCGGAGACCCAGTACTTC.

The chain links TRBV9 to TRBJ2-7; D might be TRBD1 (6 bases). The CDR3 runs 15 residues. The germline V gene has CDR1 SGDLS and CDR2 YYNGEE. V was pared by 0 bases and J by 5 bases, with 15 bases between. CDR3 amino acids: CASSVEGRGRDEQYF. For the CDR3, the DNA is TGTGCCAGCAGCGTAGAGGGCAGGGGCCGGGACGAGCAGTACTTC.

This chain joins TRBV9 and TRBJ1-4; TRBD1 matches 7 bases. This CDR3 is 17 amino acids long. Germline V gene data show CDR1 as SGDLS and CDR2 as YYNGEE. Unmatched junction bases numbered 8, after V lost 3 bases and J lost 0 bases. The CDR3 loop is CASSERQGVATNEKLFF. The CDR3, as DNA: TGTGCCAGCAGCGAAAGACAGGGAGTTGCAACTAATGAAAAACTGTTTTTT.

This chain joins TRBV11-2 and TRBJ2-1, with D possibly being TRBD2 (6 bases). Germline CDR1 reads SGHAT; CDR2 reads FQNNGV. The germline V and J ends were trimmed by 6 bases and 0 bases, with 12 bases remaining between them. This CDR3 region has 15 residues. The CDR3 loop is CASRKLADSYNEQFF. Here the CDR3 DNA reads TGTGCCAGCAGGAAACTAGCAGACTCCTACAATGAGCAGTTCTTC.